Sequencing of this T cell receptor beta chain was carried out in a study of T cell clonotyping in hematopoietic cell transplantation. Stated time point: recipient sample about 28 days before transplant, after cytoreduction. Clones were read by immunoSEQ multiplex PCR, and TCRdb kept only the in-frame ones, dropping some. The data show 50,000 or so clones, roughly 80% seen once. The clonotype comes from a man aged 55 to 70 with myelodysplastic syndrome. Some clones in this sample may be carry-over from other donors' samples. The source was peripheral blood mononuclear cells, collected before stem cell transplant.

In nucleotides, the CDR3 is TGTGCCAGTAAGCTCCTAGGACAGACTAACACTGAAGCTTTCTTT. It codes for CASKLLGQTNTEAFF. The chain uses TRBV19 and TRBJ1-1; perhaps TRBD1 as D (6 bases). With 7 bases removed from V and 2 bases from J, the gap between germline ends came to 17 bases. There are 15 residues in the CDR3. Germline-derived CDR1 and CDR2 are LNHDA and SQIVND (reference sequence).